The 26 T cell receptor beta chains below come from one sample, sequenced in a study of blood T cell repertoires in COVID-19 (dated by TCRdb to between 2020 and 2021). Library preparation was by the immunoSEQ multiplex PCR assay. TCRdb carries this immuneACCESS record with in-frame sequences only. Its versions omit some clonotypes, under half of them owing to an unresolved V gene in the studies checked, with the rest unexplained. The table for this sample lists some 200,000 clones; 70% to 90% of them were counted only once. The ten largest clones represent 20% to 25% of the sample. The specimen sequenced was peripheral blood. Source of these receptors: a man aged 55 to 70 with active or convalescent COVID-19.

The chain is built from TRBV9 and TRBJ2-3, with 9 nucleotides matching TRBD2. Germline V gene lookup returns CDR1 SGDLS and CDR2 YYNGEE. The CDR3 loop spans 19 amino acids. With 4 bases clipped from V and 5 bases from J, the junction kept 20 bases outside the gene matches. CDR3 sequence: CASSPRQGLAGVGRDTQYF. CDR3 nucleotides: TGTGCCAGCAGCCCCAGACAGGGACTAGCCGGGGTAGGAAGAGATACGCAGTATTTT.

The V gene is TRBV7-6, the J gene TRBJ2-5; the match to TRBD1 covers 8 bases. Germline values: CDR1 SGHVS, CDR2 FNYEAQ. The trim removed 5 bases at V and 7 bases at J, leaving 15 bases unmatched. The length of the CDR3 is 16 residues. The chain's CDR3 is CASSRNGGQGAGTQYF. CDR3 coding DNA: TGTGCCAGCAGCCGAAACGGCGGACAGGGAGCGGGGACCCAGTACTTC. Based on the CDR3 plus reference TRBV7-6 and TRBJ2-5, the full variable domain is GAGVSQSPRYKVTKRGQDVALRCDPISGHVSLYWYRQALGQGPEFLTYFNYEAQQDKSGLPNDRFSAERPEGSISTLTIQRTEQRDSAMYRCASSRNGGQGAGTQYFGPGTRLLVL.

This chain uses TRBV6-1 with TRBJ2-2; D is unclear. Trimming took 2 bases from V and 3 from J, leaving 7 bases between them. The germline gives CDR1 MNHNS, CDR2 SASEGT. The CDR3 is made up of 14 amino acids. Written as DNA, the CDR3 is TGTGCCAGCAGTGAAACGGTCGACACCGGGGAGCTGTTTTTT. Its translation: CASSETVDTGELFF.

The rearrangement links TRBV6-2 or TRBV6-3 to TRBJ1-2; 7 nucleotides agree with TRBD1. The CDR3 consists of 12 residues. Germline V gene sequence: CDR1 MNHEY, CDR2 SVGEGT. V gave up 5 bases and J gave up 8 bases; unmatched junction bases: 5. The CDR3 DNA sequence: TGTGCCAGCAGTCCCCGACAGGGAGGCTACACCTTC. Translated: CASSPRQGGYTF.

The chain employs TRBV5-6 and TRBJ2-3, with D maybe TRBD2 (6 bases). CDR1 SGHDT and CDR2 YYEEEE come from the germline V gene. Trimming took 4 bases from V and 4 from J, leaving 19 bases between them. This CDR3 region has 16 residues. The CDR3 is CASSPELGGDADTQYF. In DNA form, the CDR3 reads TGTGCCAGCAGCCCCGAACTCGGGGGAGACGCAGATACGCAGTATTTT.

The chain employs TRBV7-8 and TRBJ2-3; TRBD1 matches 8 bases. V dropped 6 bases and J dropped 3; count of bases not matched to a gene: 8. The V gene's germline CDR1 is SGHVS and CDR2 FQNEAQ. The CDR3 has 15 residues. The CDR3 loop reads CASSSGQGSTDTQYF. The CDR3 region has the DNA TGTGCCAGCAGTTCTGGACAGGGCAGTACAGATACGCAGTATTTT.

The CDR3 DNA reads as TGTGCCAGCAGTTTAGGAGGGGAAACCTATGGCTACACCTTC. Protein sequence: CASSLGGETYGYTF. The V call is TRBV28, the J call TRBJ1-2; D perhaps matches TRBD1 (5 bases). The CDR3 covers 14 residues. V was shortened by 2 bases and J by 4 bases, with 11 bases between the two germline ends. The germline V gene encodes CDR1 MDHEN and CDR2 SYDVKM.

This chain connects TRBV2 to TRBJ1-1, with 9 bases matching TRBD1. The CDR3 runs to 14 residues. V trimming: 3 bases; J trimming: 3 bases; junction bases outside the gene matches: 2. From germline, CDR1 is SNHLY and CDR2 FYNNEI. The CDR3 reads CASSDGTGYTEAFF. The CDR3, as DNA: TGTGCCAGCAGTGATGGGACAGGGTACACTGAAGCTTTCTTT.

The J gene is TRBJ2-4, the V gene TRBV6-5; possibly TRBD2 for D (6 bases). The CDR3 length is 16 residues. V lost 0 bases and J 2 bases, leaving 11 bases between the germline ends. Germline V gene sequence: CDR1 MNHEY, CDR2 SVGAGI. The CDR3 DNA sequence: TGTGCCAGCAGTTACTCGGTTAGCGGCTCCAAAAACATTCAGTACTTC. This codes for CASSYSVSGSKNIQYF.

The V and J genes are TRBV6-5 and TRBJ2-7; 10 bases agree with TRBD2. Germline V gives CDR1 MNHEY, CDR2 SVGAGI. The trim removed 8 bases at V and 4 bases at J, leaving 8 bases unmatched. The CDR3 runs 14 residues. The chain's CDR3 is CASHTGSGGYEQYF. DNA of the CDR3: TGTGCCAGCCATACAGGTAGCGGGGGGTACGAGCAGTACTTC.

V and J are TRBV14 and TRBJ1-3; D is unclear. Germline CDR1 is SGHDN and CDR2 is FVKESK. Trimming shortened V by 4 bases and J by 7 bases, and 8 bases separated the two germline ends. This CDR3 comprises 12 residues. The CDR3 coding sequence is TGTGCCAGCAGCCGTTATCGGAACACCATATATTTT. It encodes CASSRYRNTIYF.

The V gene is TRBV20-1, the J gene TRBJ2-7; 10 positions match TRBD2. Germline V CDR1 and CDR2: DFQATT, SNEGSKA (reference sequence). After removal of 3 bases from V and 0 bases from J, the junction contained 11 bases not matched to a gene. The CDR3 is 17 residues long. Here the CDR3 reads CSASDSGGRVTSYEQYF. The CDR3 DNA follows: TGCAGTGCTAGTGATAGCGGGGGGCGGGTTACCTCCTACGAGCAGTACTTC.

This chain links TRBV24-1 with TRBJ2-3; a weak D match, TRBD2 (6 bases). Deletions cut 3 bases from V and 1 base from J, with 10 bases between. The CDR3 has 15 amino acids. Germline CDR1 is KGHDR and CDR2 is SFDVKD. CDR3 coding DNA: TGTGCCACCAGTGATCGGGGGAAGGGCACAGATACGCAGTATTTT. Its protein is CATSDRGKGTDTQYF.

V is TRBV5-1 and J is TRBJ1-2, with TRBD1 matching 7 bases. V lost 5 bases and J lost 2; bases outside the gene matches: 3. CDR1 and CDR2 from the germline V gene are SGHRS and YFSETQ. The CDR3 consists of 13 residues. Here the CDR3 reads CASRPTGNYGYTF. The CDR3 region has the DNA TGCGCCAGCAGACCGACAGGGAACTATGGCTACACCTTC.

The chain recombines TRBV15 with TRBJ1-5; D not resolved. V lost 4 bases and J lost 0, with 10 bases in between. This CDR3 comprises 15 residues. The germline V gene has CDR1 LNHNV and CDR2 YYDKDF (reference sequence). CDR3 protein: CATSMRGYSNQPQHF. For the CDR3, the DNA is TGTGCCACCAGCATGCGGGGATATAGCAATCAGCCCCAGCATTTT.

V gene TRBV7-9 combines with J gene TRBJ1-6; TRBD1 agrees at 8 bases. The germline V gene encodes CDR1 SEHNR and CDR2 FQNEAQ (reference sequence). Trimming cost V 1 base and J 6 bases; bases outside gene matches: 5. This CDR3 region has 16 residues. In DNA, the CDR3 is TGTGCCAGCAGCTTAGATTTTACAGGGGGTAATTCACCCCTCCACTTT. Translating gives CASSLDFTGGNSPLHF.

J is TRBJ1-3 and V is TRBV19; D is perhaps TRBD1 (5 bases). V was shortened by 5 bases and J by 0 bases, with 11 bases between the two germline ends. CDR3 size: 15 residues. In germline, CDR1 is LNHDA, CDR2 SQIVND (reference sequence). The CDR3 DNA follows: TGTGCCAGTAGTCTGCACAGGAGCTCTGGAAACACCATATATTTT. Residues: CASSLHRSSGNTIYF.

J is TRBJ2-7 and V is TRBV19, with 9 positions matching TRBD1. The germline CDR1 and CDR2 sequences are LNHDA and SQIVND (reference sequence). This CDR3 is built from 15 residues. V trimming: 0 bases; J trimming: 2 bases; junction bases outside the gene matches: 2. The CDR3 region has the DNA TGTGCCAGTAGTATAGAGGACAGGGGAACCTACGAGCAGTACTTC. This encodes CASSIEDRGTYEQYF. Using reference TRBV19 and TRBJ2-7 for the parts outside the CDR3, the full variable domain is DGGITQSPKYLFRKEGQNVTLSCEQNLNHDAMYWYRQDPGQGLRLIYYSQIVNDFQKGDIAEGYSVSREKKESFPLTVTSAQKNPTAFYLCASSIEDRGTYEQYFGPGTRLTVT.

In its sample, this clone was seen a few times. The chain couples TRBV10-1 to TRBJ1-5; D is uncertain. Trimming cost V 0 bases and J 7 bases, with 7 bases left between them. The germline V gene has CDR1 WNHNN and CDR2 SYGVQD (reference sequence). The CDR3 is made up of 13 amino acids. CDR3: CASSESVEQPQHF. As DNA, the CDR3 is TGCGCCAGCAGTGAGTCGGTGGAGCAGCCCCAGCATTTT.

As regards this clone: Other nucleotide sequences from this sample produce the same CDR3. The chain combines TRBV18 with TRBJ1-6; the match to TRBD1 covers 9 bases. CDR3 length: 14 residues. Germline CDR1 and CDR2: KGHSH and LQKENI. Germline trimming cut 3 bases from V and 7 bases from J; bases unmatched to any gene: 1. The CDR3 sequence is CASSPGQGNSPLHF. The DNA of the CDR3 is TGTGCCAGCTCACCCGGACAGGGGAATTCACCCCTCCACTTT.

This clone was picked up one time. The V gene is TRBV15, the J gene TRBJ2-2; 12 bases match TRBD2. V shed 6 bases and J 2 bases; nucleotides not matched to a gene: 22. CDR1 is LNHNV, CDR2 YYDKDF, per germline (reference sequence). CDR3 length: 22 amino acids. The CDR3 coding sequence is TGTGCCACCAGAATCTATATCGGACTAGCGGGAACCCACGAAAAAAACACCGGGGAGCTGTTTTTT. Its protein is CATRIYIGLAGTHEKNTGELFF.

This chain links TRBV10-3 with TRBJ2-7; 12 bases map to TRBD1. Germline loops: CDR1 ENHRY, CDR2 SYGVKD. This CDR3 has 13 amino acids. The V and J ends lost 7 bases and 5 bases, in that order; junction bases with no gene match: 3. The CDR3 region has the DNA TGTGCCATCACGGGACAGGGGGCTGACGAGCAGTACTTC. Protein sequence: CAITGQGADEQYF.

Remarks on this clone: Germline is not matched at one junction end, which may reflect a read error. Other DNA sequences from this sample encode an identical CDR3 as well. The chain combines TRBV19 with TRBJ2-3, with D perhaps matching TRBD1 (5 bases). Germline CDR1 LNHDA, CDR2 SQIVND (reference sequence). This CDR3 has 16 residues. DNA of the CDR3: TGCGCCAGTAGTATCTCCGGCCCAGGGCTGGGAGATACGCAGTATTTT. Translating it yields CASSISGPGLGDTQYF.

The V call is TRBV9, the J call TRBJ2-2; TRBD2 matches at 13 bases. V shed 4 bases and J 7 bases; nucleotides not matched to a gene: 13. The CDR3 is 18 residues long. Germline CDR1 SGDLS, CDR2 YYNGEE. The CDR3 sequence: CASSPRTSGGLGGGELFF. CDR3 nucleotide sequence: TGTGCCAGCAGCCCCCGGACTAGCGGGGGCCTAGGGGGCGGGGAGCTGTTTTTT.

The rearrangement links TRBV19 to TRBJ1-1; D uncertain. V was cut by 3 bases and J by 2 bases, with 10 bases left in between. Germline values: CDR1 LNHDA, CDR2 SQIVND (reference sequence). The CDR3 contains 14 residues. CDR3 region: CASSIYETNTEAFF. As DNA, the CDR3 is TGTGCCAGTAGTATTTATGAGACTAACACTGAAGCTTTCTTT.

This clone was counted once. The chain employs TRBV19 and TRBJ2-7; 8 bases are shared with TRBD1. Trimming at V came to 5 bases and at J to 7 bases, leaving 13 bases not matched to a gene. Germline V gene data show CDR1 as LNHDA and CDR2 as SQIVND (reference sequence). The CDR3 length is 15 residues. The CDR3 nucleotides read TGTGCCAGTAGTCCCCGTACGACAGGGGTGGGAGAGCAGTACTTC. Its protein is CASSPRTTGVGEQYF.